The 29 T cell receptor beta chains reported below all come from one sample, sequenced in a study of T cells in Graves' hyperthyroidism and ophthalmopathy. RNA transcripts yielded amplified TCR beta CDR3 regions. A first-round RT-PCR of the TCR CDR3 used the HTBI primer set. Each CDR3 protein is one row after TCRdb ran MiXCR on the multiplex PCR reads. Among almost 600,000 distinct CDR3 sequences listed, roughly 46% were seen once. Sequences were obtained from peripheral blood or thyroid tissue (not recorded which). Every receptor here comes from a woman in her late teens or twenties with Graves' hyperthyroidism.

With respect to this clonotype: One end of the junction does not line up with germline, which may come from a read error. The V call is TRBV6-1, the J call TRBJ1-1; D might be TRBD1 (5 bases). Per germline, CDR1 MNHNS and CDR2 SASEGT. The CDR3 totals 10 residues. The CDR3 DNA reads TGTGCCAGCAGTGTCCCCGGGGGTCGCTTT. It yields the protein CASSVPGGRF.

This clonotype was counted a few times. The chain's CDR3 is CASSRPGGSQGNTEAFF. As DNA, the CDR3 is TGTGCCAGCAGCCGCCCCGGGGGTTCGCAAGGGAACACTGAAGCTTTCTTT. The chain employs TRBV11-2 and TRBJ1-1, with D maybe TRBD1 (5 bases). V was trimmed by 5 bases and J by 1 base, leaving 20 bases between them. The length of the CDR3 is 17 residues. Germline loops: CDR1 SGHAT, CDR2 FQNNGV.

This clonotype was observed at least ten times. The V call is TRBV20-1, the J call TRBJ2-7; 9 nucleotides line up with TRBD2. V trimming: 2 bases; J trimming: 0 bases; junction bases outside the gene matches: 5. CDR1 is DFQATT and CDR2 is SNEGSKA in the germline V gene (reference sequence). The CDR3 has 15 amino acids. The CDR3 loop reads CSARPAGGRSYEQYF. Written as DNA, the CDR3 is TGCAGTGCTAGACCCGCGGGAGGGCGCTCCTACGAGCAGTACTTC.

The V call is TRBV11-3, the J call TRBJ2-5; tentative D call: TRBD1 (5 bases). CDR3 length: 17 amino acids. Trimming removed 1 base from V and 5 bases from J, with 20 bases in between. CDR1 is SGHNT and CDR2 is YENEEA in the germline V gene. The CDR3 sequence: CASSLVAWSPGKETQYF. CDR3 DNA: TGTGCCAGCAGCTTAGTTGCCTGGAGCCCAGGGAAGGAGACCCAGTACTTC.

V gene TRBV10-3 combines with J gene TRBJ1-3; no clear D gene. Germline CDR1 reads ENHRY; CDR2 reads SYGVKD. The CDR3 runs to 14 residues. Trimming shortened V by 3 bases and J by 2 bases, and 8 bases separated the two germline ends. CDR3: CAISDQAPGNTIYF. The CDR3 bases are TGTGCCATCAGTGACCAGGCACCTGGAAACACCATATATTTT.

The sample holds many counts of this clonotype. V is TRBV7-9 and J is TRBJ1-1; no clear D gene. The CDR3 runs 13 residues. CDR1 is SEHNR, CDR2 FQNEAQ, per germline (reference sequence). V was trimmed by 5 bases and J by 0 bases, leaving 7 bases between them. The CDR3 loop reads CASSLIMNTEAFF. CDR3 in DNA: TGTGCCAGCAGCCTTATAATGAACACTGAAGCTTTCTTT.

There are many counts of this clonotype. The rearrangement joins TRBV7-3 to TRBJ2-2; D not resolved. Trimming shortened V by 0 bases and J by 4 bases, and 9 bases separated the two germline ends. The CDR3 loop spans 15 amino acids. CDR1 SGHTA and CDR2 FQGTGA come from the germline V gene. The CDR3 nucleotides read TGTGCCAGCAGCTTAACGTCAAGCGTCACCGGGGAGCTGTTTTTT. Translation gives CASSLTSSVTGELFF. Full variable domain (remainder filled in from reference TRBV7-3 and TRBJ2-2): GAGVSQTPSNKVTEKGKYVELRCDPISGHTALYWYRQSLGQGPEFLIYFQGTGAADDSGLPNDRFFAVRPEGSVSTLKIQRTERGDSAVYLCASSLTSSVTGELFFGEGSRLTVL.

The chain links TRBV15 to TRBJ1-3; no reliable D call. The length of the CDR3 is 15 residues. V gave up 0 bases and J gave up 7 bases, with 13 bases separating them. Germline V gene data show CDR1 as LNHNV and CDR2 as YYDKDF (reference sequence). The CDR3 DNA reads TGTGCCACCAGCAGAGATCCAGCGAACCTCAACACCATATATTTT. Its protein is CATSRDPANLNTIYF.

V is TRBV10-3 and J is TRBJ1-6, with a weak D call TRBD1 (6 bases). Trimming took off 5 bases at V and 7 bases at J, with 18 bases between the two ends. The CDR3 is made up of 16 amino acids. Germline loops: CDR1 ENHRY, CDR2 SYGVKD. In nucleotides, the CDR3 is TGTGCCATCAGTTTAGTCGGGGGCAAAGGGAATTCACCCCTCCACTTT. It yields the protein CAISLVGGKGNSPLHF.

This clonotype was recorded at least ten times. The chain joins TRBV27 to TRBJ2-7, with 10 bases fitting TRBD1. The V and J ends lost 2 bases and 4 bases, in that order; junction bases with no gene match: 5. Germline CDR1 is MNHEY and CDR2 is SMNVEV (reference sequence). The CDR3 has 15 residues. The CDR3 DNA reads as TGTGCCAGCAGTTTAACAGGACAGGGGGTGTACGAGCAGTACTTC. It encodes CASSLTGQGVYEQYF.

The rearrangement links TRBV4-1 to TRBJ2-3; 12 bases agree with TRBD2. V lost 2 bases to trimming and J lost 4 bases; unmatched junction nucleotides: 19. Germline V gene lookup returns CDR1 MGHRA and CDR2 YSYEKL. The CDR3 length is 21 residues. The CDR3 is CASSQPSVRTSGDKAADTQYF. In DNA form, the CDR3 reads TGCGCCAGCAGCCAACCCTCGGTGAGGACTAGCGGGGACAAGGCGGCAGATACGCAGTATTTT.

Ten or more counts support this clonotype. The chain links TRBV19 to TRBJ2-6, with 7 bases identical to TRBD1. CDR1 LNHDA and CDR2 SQIVND come from the germline V gene (reference sequence). V shed 5 bases, J shed 4 bases, and the junction held 11 bases outside the gene matches. The CDR3 is 17 residues long. Here the CDR3 reads CASSLSHTGDGANVLTF. The DNA of the CDR3 is TGTGCCAGTAGTCTCTCCCATACAGGGGACGGGGCCAACGTCCTGACTTTC.

This sequence joins TRBV7-9 and TRBJ1-1; D ambiguous. The CDR3 consists of 17 residues. V gave up 4 bases and J gave up 0 bases, with 18 bases separating them. The germline CDR1 and CDR2 sequences are SEHNR and FQNEAQ (reference sequence). Here the CDR3 DNA reads TGTGCCAGCAGCTCACCGAAGGCACAGCGTATGAACACTGAAGCTTTCTTT. Encoded protein: CASSSPKAQRMNTEAFF.

This clonotype was observed once. V gene TRBV5-6 combines with J gene TRBJ1-4; 8 bases line up with TRBD1. CDR3 length equals 13 residues. The V gene's germline CDR1 is SGHDT and CDR2 YYEEEE. V dropped 10 bases and J dropped 8; count of bases not matched to a gene: 10. The CDR3 DNA reads as TGTGCCTGGACCTCAGGGGGCAGGGAAAAACTGTTTTTT. Its translation is CAWTSGGREKLFF.

V usage is TRBV7-2 and J usage is TRBJ1-1; 10 nucleotides agree with TRBD1. Germline CDR1 SGHTA, CDR2 FQGNSA. The CDR3 consists of 15 residues. V shed 5 bases and J 3 bases; nucleotides not matched to a gene: 6. CDR3 loop: CASSDSGQGYTEAFF. The CDR3 nucleotides are TGTGCCAGCAGCGACTCGGGACAGGGGTACACTGAAGCTTTCTTT. Full variable domain (rest looked up from reference TRBV7-2 and TRBJ1-1): GAGVSQSPSNKVTEKGKDVELRCDPISGHTALYWYRQSLGQGLEFLIYFQGNSAPDKSGLPSDRFSAERTGGSVSTLTIQRTQQEDSAVYLCASSDSGQGYTEAFFGQGTRLTVV.

At least ten counts were recorded for this clonotype. V gene TRBV20-1 combines with J gene TRBJ1-5, with no clear D. The germline V and J ends were trimmed by 0 bases and 0 bases, with 3 bases remaining between them. The length of the CDR3 is 13 residues. Germline CDR1 reads DFQATT; CDR2 reads SNEGSKA (reference sequence). The CDR3 loop is CSAREDSNQPQHF. The CDR3 nucleotides are TGCAGTGCTAGAGAAGATAGCAATCAGCCCCAGCATTTT.

This clonotype was counted many times. This chain links TRBV5-4 with TRBJ2-7; 9 bases fit TRBD2. The CDR3 runs 15 residues. Germline values: CDR1 SGHNT, CDR2 YYREEE (reference sequence). The trim removed 4 bases at V and 3 bases at J, leaving 8 bases unmatched. In DNA form, the CDR3 reads TGTGCCAGCAGCCGACGTCCTAGCGGGGACTACGAGCAGTACTTC. Its protein is CASSRRPSGDYEQYF.

This clonotype was counted many times. The chain uses TRBV5-4 and TRBJ2-5; D tentatively reads TRBD1 or TRBD2 (5 bases each). Per the germline V gene, CDR1 is SGHNT and CDR2 is YYREEE (reference sequence). The V gene lost 4 bases and the J gene lost 2 bases, with 12 bases spanning the gap. The CDR3 is 14 residues long. The DNA of the CDR3 is TGTGCCAGCAGCATTCCGGGACGGCAAGAGACCCAGTACTTC. It specifies CASSIPGRQETQYF.

As to this clonotype: A much bigger clone sits one base away, suggesting this may be a read error. The V and J genes are TRBV12-3 or TRBV12-4 and TRBJ1-3; TRBD1 might be the D (5 bases). This CDR3 spans 17 amino acids. In DNA form, the CDR3 reads TGTGCCAGCAGTTTAGGTCGGGCAGGGAGATCTGGAAACGCCATATATTTT. Protein product: CASSLGRAGRSGNAIYF.

This clonotype came up many times. The chain couples TRBV11-3 to TRBJ1-2; 8 bases fit TRBD1. The V segment lost 6 bases and the J segment 4 bases; nucleotides outside the gene matches: 7. CDR1 and CDR2 (germline): SGHNT, YENEEA. CDR3 length equals 14 residues. As DNA, the CDR3 is TGTGCCAGCAGTGGTATGACAGGGGTCTATGGCTACACCTTC. It specifies CASSGMTGVYGYTF.

This chain uses TRBV12-5 with TRBJ1-3; D possibly corresponds to TRBD1 (6 bases). This CDR3 has 16 amino acids. V was clipped by 3 bases and J by 7 bases, with 19 bases between them. From germline, CDR1 is LGHNT and CDR2 FRNRAP. As DNA, the CDR3 is TGTGCTAGTGGTTTAGAACTCGGGACAAAGTGGAACACCATATATTTT. Its translation is CASGLELGTKWNTIYF.

J is TRBJ1-2 and V is TRBV29-1; 12 nucleotides match TRBD1. Trimming removed 8 bases from V and 4 bases from J; junction bases left unmatched: 5. The CDR3 spans 13 residues. In germline, CDR1 is SQVTM, CDR2 ANQGSEA. In nucleotides, the CDR3 is TGCAGCCATGGGACAGGGGGCATCTATGGCTACACCTTC. This sequence encodes CSHGTGGIYGYTF.

This clonotype has at least ten counts. CDR3 DNA: TGTGCTAGTGGTTTCCCCGGGGAGCTGTTTTTT. This sequence encodes CASGFPGELFF. The rearrangement uses TRBV12-5 and TRBJ2-2; D gene unclear. With 3 bases removed from V and 6 bases from J, the gap between germline ends came to 2 bases. CDR1 and CDR2 (germline): LGHNT, FRNRAP. The CDR3 covers 11 residues.

This clonotype was recorded a few times. V and J are TRBV4-1 and TRBJ2-5; D remains ambiguous. The CDR3 has 14 residues. Trimming pared 0 bases from V and 4 bases from J, leaving 9 bases between. Per germline, CDR1 MGHRA and CDR2 YSYEKL. CDR3 loop: CASSQERLAETQYF. The CDR3, as DNA: TGCGCCAGCAGCCAAGAGAGGCTTGCAGAGACCCAGTACTTC.

About this clonotype itself: One end of the junction fails to match germline, which may point to a read error. V is TRBV25-1 and J is TRBJ1-6; 8 bases line up with TRBD1. This CDR3 spans 16 amino acids. The germline V gene encodes CDR1 MGHDK and CDR2 SYGVNS. The CDR3 DNA follows: TGTGCCTGCAGTGCGTGGACAGGGCCTGGGAATTCACCCCTCCACTTT. Its translation is CACSAWTGPGNSPLHF.

This chain uses TRBV7-2 with TRBJ2-7; 12 bases align to TRBD2. The CDR3 contains 17 residues. The V and J ends lost 2 bases and 3 bases, in that order; junction bases with no gene match: 8. Germline V CDR1 and CDR2: SGHTA, FQGNSA. The CDR3 DNA reads as TGTGCCAGCAGCTTAAGTTCAGGACTAGCGGGACGCTACGAGCAGTACTTC. Translation gives CASSLSSGLAGRYEQYF.

This clonotype was detected only once. The chain couples TRBV7-9 to TRBJ2-5; possible D gene TRBD1, 6 bases. CDR1 is SEHNR and CDR2 is FQNEAQ in the germline V gene (reference sequence). CDR3 size: 15 residues. Trimming took off 5 bases at V and 5 bases at J, with 18 bases between the two ends. Here the CDR3 reads CASSEGHRVHETQYF. DNA of the CDR3: TGTGCCAGCAGCGAAGGTCACAGGGTCCATGAGACCCAGTACTTC.

By sample fraction, this clonotype is medium-sized (0.01 to 0.1%). This chain links TRBV10-3 with TRBJ2-5; tentatively, D is TRBD2 (6 bases). With 4 bases removed from V and 2 bases from J, the gap between germline ends came to 11 bases. CDR3 length equals 14 residues. Germline loops: CDR1 ENHRY, CDR2 SYGVKD. CDR3 protein: CAISGGDGQETQYF. The CDR3 DNA sequence: TGTGCCATCAGTGGGGGGGACGGACAAGAGACCCAGTACTTC.

This clonotype showed up just a few times. The J gene is TRBJ2-7, the V gene TRBV12-3 or TRBV12-4; 7 nucleotides agree with TRBD1. This CDR3 has 14 residues. Unmatched junction bases numbered 8, after V lost 4 bases and J lost 5 bases. CDR3 nucleotides: TGTGCCAGCAGTTCGACAGGGACCCCCCACGAGCAGTACTTC. It codes for CASSSTGTPHEQYF.